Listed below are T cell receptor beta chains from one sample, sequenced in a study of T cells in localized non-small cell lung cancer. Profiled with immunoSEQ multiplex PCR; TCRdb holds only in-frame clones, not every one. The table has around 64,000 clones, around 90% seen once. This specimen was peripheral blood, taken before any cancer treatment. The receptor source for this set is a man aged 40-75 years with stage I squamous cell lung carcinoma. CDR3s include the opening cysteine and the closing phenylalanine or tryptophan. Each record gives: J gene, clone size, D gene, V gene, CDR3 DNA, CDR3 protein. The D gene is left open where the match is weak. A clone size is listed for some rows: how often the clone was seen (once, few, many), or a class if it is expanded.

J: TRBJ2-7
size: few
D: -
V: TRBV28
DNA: TGTGCCAGCAGTTTATCGCCTTCGTACGAGCAGTACTTC
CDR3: CASSLSPSYEQYF

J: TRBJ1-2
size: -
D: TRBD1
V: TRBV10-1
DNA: TGCGCCAGCAGTGAGAGGGACAGGCCATGCGGCTACACCTTC
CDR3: CASSERDRPCGYTF

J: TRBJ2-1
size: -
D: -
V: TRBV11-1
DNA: TGTGCCAGCAGCCGCGCATGGGGACTTACCTACAATGAGCAGTTCTTC
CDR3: CASSRAWGLTYNEQFF

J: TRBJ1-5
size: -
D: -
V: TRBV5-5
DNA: TGTGCCAGCAGCCCTTGGGGGGAGGTCGGTCAGCCCCAGCATTTT
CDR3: CASSPWGEVGQPQHF

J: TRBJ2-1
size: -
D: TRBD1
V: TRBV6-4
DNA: TGTGCCAGCAGTGAGGGACAGGGAGCCAATGAGCAGTTCTTC
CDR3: CASSEGQGANEQFF

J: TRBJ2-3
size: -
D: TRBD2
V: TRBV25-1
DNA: TGTGCCAGCAGTGACCAGCGGGAGGGCCCTGTAGATACGCAGTATTTT
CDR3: CASSDQREGPVDTQYF

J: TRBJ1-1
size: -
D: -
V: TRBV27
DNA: TGTGCCAGCTCCCTCTCCCTACCGACTGAAGCTTTCTTT
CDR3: CASSLSLPTEAFF

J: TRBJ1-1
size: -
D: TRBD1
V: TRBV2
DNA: TGTGCCAGCAGTGATTGGGACAGGGCGTTGGAAGCTTTCTTT
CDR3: CASSDWDRALEAFF

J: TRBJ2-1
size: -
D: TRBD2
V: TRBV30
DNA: TGTGCCTGGAGGGGGAGCGGGGCGCCGCATGAGCAGTTCTTC
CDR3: CAWRGSGAPHEQFF

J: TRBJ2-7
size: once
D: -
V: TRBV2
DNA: TGTGCCACAGGGCGGAATTACGAGCAGTACTTC
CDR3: CATGRNYEQYF

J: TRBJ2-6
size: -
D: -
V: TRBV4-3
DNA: TGCGCCAGCAGCCAAGATCCCGGGGCCAACGTCCTGACTTTC
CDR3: CASSQDPGANVLTF

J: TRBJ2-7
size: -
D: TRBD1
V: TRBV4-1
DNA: TGCGCCAGCAGCTTATCCGGGACAGGGCCCTACGAGCAGTACTTC
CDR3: CASSLSGTGPYEQYF

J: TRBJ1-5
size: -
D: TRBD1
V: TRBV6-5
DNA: TGTGCCAGCACAGGGACAGGGGGACAGCCCCAGCATTTT
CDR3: CASTGTGGQPQHF

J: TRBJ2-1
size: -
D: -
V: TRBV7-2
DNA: TGTGCCAGCAGCTTAAGGCGGGTGAGCTCCTACAATGAGCAGTTCTTC
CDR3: CASSLRRVSSYNEQFF

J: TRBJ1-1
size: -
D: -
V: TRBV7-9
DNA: TGTGCCAGCAGCCCGGGCCTGGCGCCTGAAGCTTTCTTT
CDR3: CASSPGLAPEAFF

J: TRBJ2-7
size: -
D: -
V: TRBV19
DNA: TGTGCCAGTAGTATTTCTTACAGTTCCATCTACGAGCAGTACTTC
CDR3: CASSISYSSIYEQYF

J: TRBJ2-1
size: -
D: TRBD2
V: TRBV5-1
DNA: TGCGCCAGCAGCGCAACCCGGACTAGCGGTCCGTACAATGAGCAGTTCTTC
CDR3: CASSATRTSGPYNEQFF

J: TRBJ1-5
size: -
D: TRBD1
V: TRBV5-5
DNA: TGTGCCAGCAGCTTTACGGACAGGGCGGTTCAGCCCCAGCATTTT
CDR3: CASSFTDRAVQPQHF

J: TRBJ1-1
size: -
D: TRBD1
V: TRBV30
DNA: TGTGCCCATCGACAGGGGGCTAGTGGCACTGAAGCTTTCTTT
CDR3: CAHRQGASGTEAFF

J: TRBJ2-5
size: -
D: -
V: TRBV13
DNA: TGTGCCAGCAGCTTATGGGGGAGTGAGACCCAGTACTTC
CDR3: CASSLWGSETQYF

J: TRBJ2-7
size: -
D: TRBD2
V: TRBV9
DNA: TGTGCCAGCAGCTTCGGGCCCGGACTAGCGGGAGGGGAGGTCTCTGAGCAGTACTTC
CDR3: CASSFGPGLAGGEVSEQYF

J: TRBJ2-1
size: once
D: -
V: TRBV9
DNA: TGTGCCAGCAGTGGTACCGGGACTTCAAACAATGAGCAGTTCTTC
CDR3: CASSGTGTSNNEQFF

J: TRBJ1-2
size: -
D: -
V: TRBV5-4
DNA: TGTGCCAGCAGCTTGCGGGACGGGTTGAGCTACACCTTC
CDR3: CASSLRDGLSYTF

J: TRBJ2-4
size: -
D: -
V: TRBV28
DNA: TGTGCCAGCAGTCCTACCGGGAGTAACATTCAGTACTTC
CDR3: CASSPTGSNIQYF

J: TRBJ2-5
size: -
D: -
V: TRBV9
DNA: TGTGCCAGCAGCGTAGCCCACGCAGGCCAAGAGACCCAGTACTTC
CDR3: CASSVAHAGQETQYF

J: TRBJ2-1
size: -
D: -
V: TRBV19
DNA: TGTGCCAGTAGTAAGTCCGCAAGGGGGACCAAGTTGAATGAGCAGTTCTTC
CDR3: CASSKSARGTKLNEQFF

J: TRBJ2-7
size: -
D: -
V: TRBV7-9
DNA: TGTGCCAGCAGCACTTCGGGTCGCTCCTACGAGCAGTACTTC
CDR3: CASSTSGRSYEQYF

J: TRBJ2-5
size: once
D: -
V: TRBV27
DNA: TGTGCCAGCAGTTCCGGAGGGGCTGGGGAGACCCAGTACTTC
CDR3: CASSSGGAGETQYF

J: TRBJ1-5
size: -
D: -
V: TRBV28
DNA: TGTGCCAGCAGCTCAAGACCGGGATCCAGCAATCAGCCCCAGCATTTT
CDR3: CASSSRPGSSNQPQHF

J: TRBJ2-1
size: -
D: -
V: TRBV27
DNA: TGTGCCAGCAGACTCCGGGACCTCGCCTACAATGAGCAGTTCTTC
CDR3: CASRLRDLAYNEQFF

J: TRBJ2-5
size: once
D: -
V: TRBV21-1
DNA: TGTGCCAGCAGCAAAAGACCTAGCAGAGAGACCCAGTACTTC
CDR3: CASSKRPSRETQYF

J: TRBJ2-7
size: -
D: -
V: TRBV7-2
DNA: TGTGCCAGCACCCGATCTGAGATCTACGAGCAGTACTTC
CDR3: CASTRSEIYEQYF

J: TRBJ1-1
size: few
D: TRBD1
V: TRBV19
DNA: TGTGCCAGTAGTATCCTACTAGGGACAGGGACCACTGAAGCTTTCTTT
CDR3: CASSILLGTGTTEAFF

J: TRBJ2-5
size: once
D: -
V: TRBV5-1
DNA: TGCGCCAGCAGATCCCCTCCTCAAGAGACCCAGTACTTC
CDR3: CASRSPPQETQYF

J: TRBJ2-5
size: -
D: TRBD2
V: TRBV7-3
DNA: TGTGTCAGCAGCTCTAGCGGGACTAGTCAAGAGACCCAGTACTTC
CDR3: CVSSSSGTSQETQYF